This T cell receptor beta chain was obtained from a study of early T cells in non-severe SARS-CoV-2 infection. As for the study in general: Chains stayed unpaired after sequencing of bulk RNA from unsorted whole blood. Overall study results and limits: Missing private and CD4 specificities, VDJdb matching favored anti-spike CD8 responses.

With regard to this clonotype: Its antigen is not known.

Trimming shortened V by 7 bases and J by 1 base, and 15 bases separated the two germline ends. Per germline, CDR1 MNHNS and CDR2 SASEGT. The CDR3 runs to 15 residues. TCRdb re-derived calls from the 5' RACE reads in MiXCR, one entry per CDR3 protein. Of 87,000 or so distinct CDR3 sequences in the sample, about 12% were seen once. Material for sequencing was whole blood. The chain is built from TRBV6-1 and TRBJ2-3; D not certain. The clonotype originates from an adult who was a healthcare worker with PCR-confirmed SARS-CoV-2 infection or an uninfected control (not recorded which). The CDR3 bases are TGTGCCAGCACCCCCCAGACCCGGGGCACAGATACGCAGTATTTT. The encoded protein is CASTPQTRGTDTQYF.